This T cell receptor beta chain was sequenced during a study of lymphopenia after photon versus proton radiotherapy. A remark on this clone: What it binds is unknown.

The data were produced by immunoSEQ multiplex PCR, yet TCRdb's version contains in-frame clones alone and is incomplete. The data show roughly 150,000 clones, approximately 86% seen once. The study, taken as a whole, reports: Better survival with proton therapy was suggested as possible, not demonstrated. Photon-treated patients lost naive T cells and TCR diversity; proton-treated stayed stable.

The CDR3 covers 16 residues. Looked up from germline, CDR1 is SQVTM and CDR2 is ANQGSEA. V trimming: 6 bases; J trimming: 5 bases; junction bases outside the gene matches: 14. The source was peripheral blood, collected from a patient treated with photon-based radiotherapy. This chain connects TRBV29-1 to TRBJ2-5; 11 bases fit TRBD2. This receptor was obtained from a man aged 45 to 65 with gastric cancer. The CDR3 region is CSVTEIPPSGRETQYF. The CDR3 region has the DNA TGCAGCGTGACCGAGATCCCCCCTAGCGGGAGGGAGACCCAGTACTTC.